A selection of T cell receptor beta chains follows, all from one sample in a study of cytomegalovirus exposure and HLA in healthy donors. TCRdb keeps only in-frame clones here, not all; method: immunoSEQ multiplex PCR. Found here are roughly 150,000 clones, roughly 80% of them singletons; the top ten hold around 6.2%. Sample: PBMCs. These receptors originate from a man under 40 in good health and CMV-seropositive. Each CDR3 is given with its conserved first and last residue. A D gene is named only where the DNA matches it firmly. Not every row has a clone size; where given, it reads once, few, many or a size class.

v_gene	j_gene	d_gene	abundance	CDR3nt	CDR3aa
TRBV28	TRBJ1-1	NA	NA	TGTGCCAGCAGTTTGGGCAGGTGGAACACTGAAGCTTTCTTT	CASSLGRWNTEAFF
TRBV6-5	TRBJ2-7	NA	NA	TGTGCCAGCAGTTACGAGGGTTCCTACGAGCAGTACTTC	CASSYEGSYEQYF
TRBV28	TRBJ1-3	TRBD1	NA	TGTGCCAGCAGTTCGACAGGGGGTGGCATATATTTT	CASSSTGGGIYF
TRBV7-2	TRBJ2-1	TRBD2	NA	TGTGCCAGCAGCTTAGGGGCCGGGAGGGCCATCGATGAGCAGTTCTTC	CASSLGAGRAIDEQFF
TRBV2	TRBJ1-1	NA	once	TGTGCCAGCAGACCGCAGGGGATACCAACTGAAGCTTTCTTT	CASRPQGIPTEAFF
TRBV6-5	TRBJ1-5	TRBD1	NA	TGTGCCAGCAGTATCGACAGGGGCGCCCAGCCCCAGCATTTT	CASSIDRGAQPQHF
TRBV6-5	TRBJ2-1	NA	NA	TGTGCCAGCAGTCGCGGGAACCACAATGAGCAGTTCTTC	CASSRGNHNEQFF
TRBV5-1	TRBJ1-2	NA	once	TGCGCCAGCAGCTTGGAGGGGAATTTGAGAGGCTACACCTTC	CASSLEGNLRGYTF
TRBV6-1	TRBJ2-5	NA	NA	TGTGCCAGCAGCCGCGTGGAAGAGACCCAGTACTTC	CASSRVEETQYF
TRBV6-5	TRBJ2-3	TRBD1	NA	TGTGCCAGCAAGGGACAGCGAGCAGATACGCAGTATTTT	CASKGQRADTQYF
TRBV5-1	TRBJ2-5	TRBD2	NA	TGCGCCAGCAGCTTGGAAGGGACTAGTAAAGAGACCCAGTACTTC	CASSLEGTSKETQYF
TRBV10-3	TRBJ1-1	NA	NA	TGTGCCATCAGCCGCGCAGGGCAGAACACTGAAGCTTTCTTT	CAISRAGQNTEAFF
TRBV7-2	TRBJ2-4	TRBD2	NA	TGTGCCAGCAGCTTTAGTAGCGGGGGGGCCAAAAACATTCAGTACTTC	CASSFSSGGAKNIQYF
TRBV7-9	TRBJ2-7	NA	NA	TGTTCCAGCAGCTTAACCAAAGACCAGAGGCCATACGAGCAGTACTTC	CSSSLTKDQRPYEQYF
TRBV30	TRBJ2-6	NA	NA	TGTGCCTGGAGTGTACAGGGAGTCTCTGGGGCCAACGTCCTGACTTTC	CAWSVQGVSGANVLTF
TRBV5-6	TRBJ2-1	NA	NA	TGTGCCAGCAGCTTGTTGGCAGCGAGCTCCTACAATGAGCAGTTCTTC	CASSLLAASSYNEQFF
TRBV5-1	TRBJ1-4	NA	NA	TGCGCGACAAGGGGGAATAATGAAAAACTGTTTTTT	CATRGNNEKLFF
TRBV18	TRBJ2-7	NA	NA	TGTGCCAGCTCACCACGCCAGGGGACCTACGAGCAGTACTTC	CASSPRQGTYEQYF
TRBV27	TRBJ2-6	TRBD1	NA	TGTGCCAGCACCCGGACAGGCATAAGCTCTGGGGCCAACGTCCTGACTTTC	CASTRTGISSGANVLTF
TRBV6-5	TRBJ2-1	NA	NA	TGTGCCAGCAGCAATCACGGGAGCTCCTACAATGAGCAGTTCTTC	CASSNHGSSYNEQFF
TRBV5-4	TRBJ1-3	TRBD1	NA	TGTGCCAGCAGCCCACGACAGGGGCTGAACTCTGGAAACACCATATATTTT	CASSPRQGLNSGNTIYF
TRBV27	TRBJ2-1	NA	NA	TGTGCCAGCAGTTCCCTAAGCGGCCATTCGTACAATGAGCAGTTCTTC	CASSSLSGHSYNEQFF
TRBV28	TRBJ1-1	NA	once	TGTGCCAGCAACCTAGGTACTGAAGCTTTCTTT	CASNLGTEAFF
TRBV7-6	TRBJ2-5	TRBD2	NA	TGTGCCAGCAGCTCCCCGACTAGCGGGGGTCCTCAGGAGACCCAGTACTTC	CASSSPTSGGPQETQYF
TRBV4-1	TRBJ2-7	TRBD1	NA	TGCGCCAGCAGCCAATATCTCGGGACAGGGGTGTACGAGCAGTACTTC	CASSQYLGTGVYEQYF
TRBV12-5	TRBJ2-7	TRBD1	NA	TGTGCTAGTGGTCCGCCCGGGACAGGGCGCACCTACGAGCAGTACTTC	CASGPPGTGRTYEQYF
TRBV29-1	TRBJ1-4	NA	NA	TGCAGCGTTTTAATAAGGGTGACAGGAAAACTGTTTTTT	CSVLIRVTGKLFF
TRBV4-1	TRBJ1-5	NA	NA	TGCGCCAGCAGCCTCACAGGTCTGAGCAATCAGCCCCAGCATTTT	CASSLTGLSNQPQHF
TRBV5-8	TRBJ2-1	NA	NA	TGTGCCAGCAGAAGAGGCAGTACTAGCTCCTACAATGAGCAGTTCTTC	CASRRGSTSSYNEQFF
TRBV19	TRBJ2-3	NA	NA	TGTGCCAGTAGCCGCCAGGGAGCGGGAGATACGCAGTATTTT	CASSRQGAGDTQYF
TRBV7-2	TRBJ1-2	NA	NA	TGTGCCAGCAGCCCCCGCCAGGCGTCCTATGGCTACACCTTC	CASSPRQASYGYTF
TRBV6-5	TRBJ1-3	NA	NA	TGTGCCAGCAGTTACAGGGGCTCTGGAAACACCATATATTTT	CASSYRGSGNTIYF
TRBV7-6	TRBJ2-3	TRBD1	NA	TGTGCCAGCAGCGCGACCCCGGGACAGGGCTTCACAGATACGCAGTATTTT	CASSATPGQGFTDTQYF
TRBV7-2	TRBJ1-5	NA	NA	TGTGCCAGCAGCTTTCAACAGAATCAGCCCCAGCATTTT	CASSFQQNQPQHF
TRBV29-1	TRBJ1-6	NA	NA	TGCAGCGTGCGGATCGGGACGTCGGAGGGACCCCTCCACTTT	CSVRIGTSEGPLHF
TRBV7-2	TRBJ2-1	TRBD2	once	TGTGCCAGCAGCTTTAGGGCGGGAGATCTTGGTGATGAGCAGTTCTTC	CASSFRAGDLGDEQFF
TRBV5-1	TRBJ2-7	TRBD2	once	TGCGCCAGCAGCCGGGGACTAGCGGGAGGGCCTGGCTACGAGCAGTACTTC	CASSRGLAGGPGYEQYF
TRBV18	TRBJ1-2	NA	once	TGTGCCAGCTCACCATACAGGGATGATGGCTACACCTTC	CASSPYRDDGYTF
TRBV27	TRBJ2-7	TRBD1	NA	TGTGCCAGCAGTATCTCCGGGACAGGGGGCGTCGAGCAGTACTTC	CASSISGTGGVEQYF
TRBV6-1	TRBJ1-1	TRBD1	NA	TGTGCCAGCAGTGGGGTACAGGGGGCAGGGAACACTGAAGCTTTCTTT	CASSGVQGAGNTEAFF
TRBV4-3	TRBJ2-7	TRBD2	NA	TGCGCCAGCAGCCAAGATTTTGCCGAGACTAGCGGCGTGCAGTACTTC	CASSQDFAETSGVQYF
TRBV27	TRBJ1-2	TRBD1	NA	TGTGCCAGCAGTTTATCCAGGGGGCTTGTGGACTATGGCTACACCTTC	CASSLSRGLVDYGYTF
TRBV25-1	TRBJ2-1	NA	NA	TGTGCCACCTACGGGAGTGGTAATAATGAGCAGTTCTTC	CATYGSGNNEQFF
TRBV9	TRBJ2-3	TRBD2	NA	TGTGCCAGCAGCGTAGATCCTAGCGGGGGTGCAGATACGCAGTATTTT	CASSVDPSGGADTQYF
TRBV7-8	TRBJ1-5	TRBD1	NA	TGTGCCAGCAGCTTATTTATTTCCGGGACAGGCTTCAATCAGCCCCAGCATTTT	CASSLFISGTGFNQPQHF
TRBV5-1	TRBJ2-3	TRBD2	NA	TGCGCCAGCAGCTTGGTAGCGGGAGGGCCAGATACGCAGTATTTT	CASSLVAGGPDTQYF
TRBV5-1	TRBJ1-4	NA	NA	TGCGCCAGCAGCCTTCCTCAGGGGCATGCTAATGAAAAACTGTTTTTT	CASSLPQGHANEKLFF
TRBV28	TRBJ2-3	TRBD2	NA	TGTGCCAGCAGTCCCTGGACTAGCGGGAGCGCGAATACGCAGTATTTT	CASSPWTSGSANTQYF
TRBV28	TRBJ2-7	TRBD1	NA	TGTGCCACTCAACAGGACAGGGGAATGTACGAGCAGTACTTC	CATQQDRGMYEQYF
TRBV6-5	TRBJ1-1	NA	NA	TGTGCCAGCAGTTACGGGGGCCCGGAAGCTTTCTTT	CASSYGGPEAFF
TRBV5-1	TRBJ2-1	TRBD1	few	TGCGCCAGCAGCCACGGGACAGCCTACAATGAGCAGTTCTTC	CASSHGTAYNEQFF
TRBV6-1	TRBJ2-5	NA	once	TGTGCCAGCAGTGCCACAGGGAAGTCAAGTGTGGAGACCCAGTACTTC	CASSATGKSSVETQYF